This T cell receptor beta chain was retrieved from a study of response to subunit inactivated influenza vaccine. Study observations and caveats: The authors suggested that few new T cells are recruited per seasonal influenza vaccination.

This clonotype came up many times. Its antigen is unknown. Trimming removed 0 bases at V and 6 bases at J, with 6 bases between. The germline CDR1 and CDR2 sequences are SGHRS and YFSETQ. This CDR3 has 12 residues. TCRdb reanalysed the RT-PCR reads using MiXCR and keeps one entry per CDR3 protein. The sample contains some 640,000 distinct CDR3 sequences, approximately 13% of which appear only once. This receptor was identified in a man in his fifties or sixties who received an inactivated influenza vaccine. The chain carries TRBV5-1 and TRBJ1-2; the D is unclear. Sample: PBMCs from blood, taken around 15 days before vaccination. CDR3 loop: CASSLEDNGYTF. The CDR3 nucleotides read TGCGCCAGCAGCTTGGAAGATAATGGCTACACCTTC.